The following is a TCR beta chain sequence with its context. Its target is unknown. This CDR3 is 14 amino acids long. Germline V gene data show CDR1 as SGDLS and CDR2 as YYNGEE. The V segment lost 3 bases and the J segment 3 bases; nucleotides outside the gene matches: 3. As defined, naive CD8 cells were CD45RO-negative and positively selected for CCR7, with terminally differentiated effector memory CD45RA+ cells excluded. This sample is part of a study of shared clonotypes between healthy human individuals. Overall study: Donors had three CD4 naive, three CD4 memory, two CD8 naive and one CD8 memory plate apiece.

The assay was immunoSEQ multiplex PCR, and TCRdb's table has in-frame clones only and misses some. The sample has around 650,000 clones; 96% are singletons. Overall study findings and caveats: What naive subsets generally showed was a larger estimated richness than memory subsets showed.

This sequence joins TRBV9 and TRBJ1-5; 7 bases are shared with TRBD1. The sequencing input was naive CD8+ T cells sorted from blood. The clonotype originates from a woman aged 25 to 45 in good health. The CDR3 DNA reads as TGTGCCAGCAGCGAGGGGACAGACAATCAGCCCCAGCATTTT. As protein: CASSEGTDNQPQHF.